The entry below gives a single T cell receptor beta chain sequence along with its context. The clone's antigen remains unknown. Base-call qualities are not available, and no considerably larger clone is one nucleotide away. This entry comes from a study of cytomegalovirus exposure and HLA in healthy donors (dated 2017 in TCRdb). About the investigation overall: According to an earlier analysis of around 600 of the donors, some 170 million T cells yielded some 110 million unique TCR beta sequences and about 300 Gb of sequence data. About 280 gigabases of sequencing data and around 85 million unique TCR sequences made up an early release that covered around 640 HLA-typed donors. Of the roughly 420 genotyped donors, 65% to 90% were placed in the genetic ancestry cluster associated with self-reported Caucasian donors. The study was designed to test whether signatures of past pathogen exposure could be identified by cataloging public T cell receptors. The T cell repertoires of roughly 660 subjects were profiled by immunosequencing and related to cytomegalovirus serostatus. In addition to the first cohort of roughly 700 subjects, a separate validation cohort of approximately 120 different subjects was used. To predict cytomegalovirus infection status, the study brought together high-throughput TCR immunosequencing, statistical association of individual TCRs with disease status, and machine learning. A later analysis re-analyzed previously published TCR beta repertoires from 666 donors and added high-resolution HLA genotyping to study TCR occurrence patterns. The later analysis used no new phenotypic data to find candidate immune exposures, relying instead on TCR beta sequences and their occurrence across donors. An earlier analysis of around 540 of the donors applied high-throughput TCR beta sequencing to assess whether each TCR beta V gene segment acted as functional or pseudogenic. Donor age, sex, ethnicity and CMV serostatus were compiled together with the repertoire data. Genome-wide SNP genotypes for about 60% of the roughly 700 donors were used in a later genetic analysis, which treated that subset as a discovery cohort. Every repertoire in the discovery cohort had been generated on one and the same sequencing platform. Both class I and class II loci were covered by HLA typing, at four-digit resolution. The number of typed donors differed by locus: about 620-630 for A, B, C, DRB1 and DQB1; 500 to 550 for DQA1; some 590 for DPA1; and approximately 450 for DPB1. Roughly five DR-DQ haplotypes were treated as single units for association and clustering because of strong linkage in the cohort. Across around 400 genotyped donors of the cohort, an average of roughly 200,000 unique TCR beta nucleotide sequences per donor were sequenced, and 15% to 20% of those sequences were non-productive. General conclusions and limits of the study: Sequencing depth was assumed to be roughly uniform across donors in the presence/absence analyses, though that assumption may not hold. In a later analysis, TCR association rates were found to vary across HLA loci, with the most associated TCRs seen for DRB1 alleles and the fewest for HLA-C alleles. A cluster of highly shared sequence variants was judged likely to be a technical artifact of the sequencing pipeline. Because HLA typing was unavailable for some donors at each locus, only the typed subset was used in association tests. When HLA alleles, especially DR and DQ, strongly co-occurred, attributing TCR associations to individual alleles was difficult. According to a later genetic analysis, donors in an Asian-associated ancestry cluster had fewer N-insertions in productive TCRs than the approximately 650-donor mean. According to a later analysis, parvovirus B19, influenza, CMV and Epstein-Barr virus appeared linked to several top co-occurrence clusters. In this cohort, only TCR beta chains were sequenced, and detectable features were limited by the absence of alpha or paired-chain data. A further reported finding was that TCR beta sequences accurately predicted the HLA-A and HLA-B alleles for most subjects in the first cohort. Because the 87-base-pair reads could not distinguish some IMGT-functional V segments, including TRBV6-2 and TRBV6-3, those segments were excluded. For the cohort, immune exposure information was limited to CMV serostatus. The classifier was reported to diagnose cytomegalovirus status with high specificity and sensitivity in both the original and validation cohorts. Specific HLA alleles were associated with 15,000 to 20,000 TCR beta sequences at a false discovery rate of 0.05 in a later analysis. In the study, around 150 TCR beta chains were listed as associated with cytomegalovirus. According to a later analysis, most CMV-associated TCR beta chains appeared to be HLA-restricted, and the HLA associations seemed to be driven largely by CMV exposure. In a later genetic analysis, a missense DCLRE1C variant was associated with V-gene and J-gene trimming of TCR beta chains, and the association was replicated in an independent cohort. In vitro tests confirmed that a few of the cytomegalovirus-associated TCR beta chains recognize cytomegalovirus antigens. According to the authors, the approach could potentially be generalized to other disease states and immunological phenotypes. An earlier analysis of approximately 530 of the donors showed that most TCR beta V segments appeared in productive rearrangements either about 90% or about 30% of the time, which broadly matched IMGT annotations. Correlated functional status among segregating V segments might be attributable to linkage disequilibrium, but an unknown experimental factor could not be ruled out. A later analysis found that HLA-associated TCR beta chains were more clonally expanded and had lower generation probabilities than equally common non-associated chains. Seventeen rarely observed V segments, including chromosome 9 orphons, were excluded from the earlier analysis of some 590 of the donors because counts were too low. Most TCR sequences were seen in very few donors, while some public TCRs were found in many individuals.

In total, approximately 700 healthy bone marrow donors made up the cohort. At the time of sampling, every cohort member was nominally healthy, though immune exposures that went unrecorded were likely present. The donor was CMV seronegative and belonged to the group of over 300 seronegative cohort members. Each donor provided a peripheral blood sample, and peripheral blood mononuclear cells were used for TCR beta sequencing. Genomic DNA extraction from the blood cell samples was performed with the Qiagen DNeasy Blood Extraction Kit. Its CDR3 holds 16 amino acids, cysteine through phenylalanine. Left in the record is the CDR3 DNA by itself, 48 bases read in frame from the first base. Trimming takes 5 bases from V and 1 base from J, and the germline ends sit 14 bases apart. Per the germline V gene, SGHAT is the CDR1 and FQNNGV is the CDR2. The library relied on the immunoSEQ multiplex PCR assay. The multiplex PCR relied on a mix of 60 forward primers for TCR Vbeta segments and 13 reverse primers for TCR Jbeta segments. Amplification of the CDR3 region of rearranged TCR beta genes was performed with a multiplex PCR assay on genomic DNA. On the Illumina HiSeq System, the amplified TCR beta libraries were sequenced as 87-base-pair reads. As for the authors' bioinformatics: Across the 500 to 750 repertoires, a later analysis counted roughly 77 million unique TCR beta chains, roughly 11 million of which were shared by at least two donors. Raw reads were error-corrected and collapsed into unique sequences with a nearest-neighbor algorithm that merged closely related sequences to remove PCR and sequencing errors. Alignment of CDR3 sequences to IMGT reference sequences was used to assign V, D and J gene segments. For a sequence to be retained, a match of at least six nucleotides to both a V gene segment and a J gene segment was required. A rearrangement counted as productive if the CDR3 had no stop codons and remained in frame with V and J, and every other rearrangement counted as non-productive. Following IMGT convention, CDR3 was defined as the stretch from the second conserved V-encoded cysteine to the conserved J-encoded phenylalanine. The earlier analysis of 500 to 600 of the donors excluded sequences that lacked an unambiguous match to a single V gene segment. In an earlier analysis of approximately 610 of the donors, V segments were called functional above 56.7% productive rearrangements and were called segregating when the between-donor standard deviation exceeded 5%. To diagnose cytomegalovirus status from the catalog of TCR beta chain sequences, a statistical classification framework was built. A later analysis assigned V and J genes by comparing TCR nucleotide sequences with IMGT/GENE-DB human TR gene sequences. Using the TCRdist pipeline, a later analysis assigned CDR3 sequences along with most-parsimonious VDJ recombination scenarios. In a later analysis, each TCR beta chain was defined by its CDR3 amino acid sequence together with its V-gene family, and reads without a unique V-gene family were excluded. As a way to deal with suspected cross-contamination and a sequencing artifact, a later analysis dropped approximately 570 nucleotide sequences that were highly shared and had low generation probability. In a later analysis, a clonal expansion index for each public chain was calculated from normalized within-repertoire ranks of inferred template counts. A later analysis computed generation probabilities with a VDJ recombination model fitted to out-of-frame rearrangements, and checked the results against IGoR. In a later analysis, TCR-TCR, TCR-HLA and TCR-CMV co-occurrence was scored with hypergeometric tests, and a repertoire-size bias correction was applied to TCR pairs. A later analysis estimated false discovery rates by permuting HLA or CMV assignments 20 times. In a later analysis, co-occurring TCRs were grouped using DBSCAN, with TCRdist sequence similarity added in when clustering inside HLA-allele-positive subsets. Co-occurrence clustering excluded repertoires with fewer than 30,000 or more than 120,000 public chains, plus five with anomalous nucleotide sharing. As stored in TCRdb, this immuneACCESS dataset retains in-frame rearrangements with V and J assigned. A fraction of the clones does not appear; measured against another copy, unresolved V genes explain less than half of the discrepancy, and the remainder lacks a known reason. The V and J calls and clone size were taken over from that table, and D and trimming were inferred from the DNA. In this sample the table shows 80,000 to 90,000 clones, 70% to 85% of which occur a single time. The ten largest clones capture 2.7% of the sample.

The source is a man aged 25-45 years in good health and CMV-seronegative. In this chain, TRBV11-2 is recombined with TRBJ1-4; a tentative D match to TRBD1 spans 5 bases. The specimen sequenced was PBMCs. The DNA sequence follows: TGTGCCAGCAGCCCTGGGGGGAGGGAAACTAATGAAAAACTGTTTTTT. Its coded protein is CASSPGGRETNEKLFF.